This T cell receptor beta chain was recorded in a study of blood T cell repertoires in COVID-19. This clone was observed once. The identical CDR3 is also encoded by other nucleotide sequences in the sample. The V and J ends lost 3 bases and 1 base respectively, with 8 bases between them. The germline gives CDR1 SGDLS, CDR2 YYNGEE. This CDR3 has 14 residues. In the original workflow: For nucleated cells, counts were estimated from reference gene primer amplification. Assay: immunoSEQ multiplex PCR; the TCRdb copy retains only in-frame clones and omits some. V, J and clone size derive from that table, while D and trimming were established from the DNA sequence. The sample includes about 70,000 clones, 83% of them seen just once.

Sample: peripheral blood. The chain combines TRBV9 with TRBJ1-3; D possibly corresponds to TRBD1 (6 bases). The clonotype comes from a man aged 25-45 years with COVID-19, enrolled during active disease. The CDR3 DNA reads TGTGCCAGCAGCGCCACAGGGTCTGGAAACACCATATATTTT. This translates into CASSATGSGNTIYF.